This T cell receptor (beta chain) was captured by sequencing in a study of CD8 T cells in Susac syndrome. The CDR3 is 14 residues long. The germline CDR1 and CDR2 sequences are SGDLS and YYNGEE. The V segment lost 7 bases and the J segment 0 bases; nucleotides outside the gene matches: 3. Random hexamers primed reverse transcription of about 0.45 to 1 ug RNA. Amplification of the TCR beta CDR3 was carried out by immunoSEQ multiplex PCR, which spanned a total of 54 Vbeta and 13 Jbeta segments. One entry per CDR3 protein, called by TCRdb with MiXCR from the immunoSEQ multiplex PCR reads. There are some 190,000 distinct CDR3 sequences in the sample; approximately 93% occur only once, and 0.1% lies in the top ten.

Source material: CD4+ T cells from PBMCs. This receptor was obtained from a human donor in good health. V and J are TRBV9 and TRBJ2-2, with 7 bases that match TRBD1. CDR3 amino acids: CASRTGTNTGELFF. In nucleotides, the CDR3 is TGTGCCAGCCGGACAGGCACGAACACCGGGGAGCTGTTTTTT.